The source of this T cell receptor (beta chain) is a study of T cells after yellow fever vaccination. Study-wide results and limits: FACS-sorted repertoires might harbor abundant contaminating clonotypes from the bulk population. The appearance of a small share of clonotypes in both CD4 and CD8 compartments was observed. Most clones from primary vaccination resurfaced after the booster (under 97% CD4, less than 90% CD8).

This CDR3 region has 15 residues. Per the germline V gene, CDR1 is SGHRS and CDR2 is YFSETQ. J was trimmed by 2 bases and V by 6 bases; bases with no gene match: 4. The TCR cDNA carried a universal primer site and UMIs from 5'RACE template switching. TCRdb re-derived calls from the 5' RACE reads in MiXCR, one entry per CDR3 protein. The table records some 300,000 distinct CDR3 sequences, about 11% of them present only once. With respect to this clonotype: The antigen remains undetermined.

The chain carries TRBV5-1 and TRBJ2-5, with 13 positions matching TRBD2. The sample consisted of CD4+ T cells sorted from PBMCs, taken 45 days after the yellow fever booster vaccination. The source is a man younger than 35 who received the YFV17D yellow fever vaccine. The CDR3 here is CASKGTSGAQETQYF. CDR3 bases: TGCGCCAGCAAGGGGACTAGCGGGGCACAAGAGACCCAGTACTTC.